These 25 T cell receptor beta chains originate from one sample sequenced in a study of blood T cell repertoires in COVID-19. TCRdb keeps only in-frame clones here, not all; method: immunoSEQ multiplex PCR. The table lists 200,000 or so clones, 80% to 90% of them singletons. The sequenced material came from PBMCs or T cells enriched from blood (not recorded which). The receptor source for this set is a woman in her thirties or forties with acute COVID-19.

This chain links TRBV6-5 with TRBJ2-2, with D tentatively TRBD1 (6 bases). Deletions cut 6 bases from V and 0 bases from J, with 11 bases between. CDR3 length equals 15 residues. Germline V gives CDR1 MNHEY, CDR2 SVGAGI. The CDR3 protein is CASSLDRANTGELFF. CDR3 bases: TGTGCCAGCAGCCTGGACAGAGCGAACACCGGGGAGCTGTTTTTT.

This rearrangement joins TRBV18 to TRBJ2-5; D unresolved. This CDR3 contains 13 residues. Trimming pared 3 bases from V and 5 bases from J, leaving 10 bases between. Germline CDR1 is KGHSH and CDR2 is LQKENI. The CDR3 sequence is CASSPSERETQYF. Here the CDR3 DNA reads TGTGCCAGCTCACCTTCCGAGAGGGAGACCCAGTACTTC.

For the CDR3, the DNA is TGTGCCAGCAGCCACAAAGGACTAGCGGAGCAGTACTTC. Its translation is CASSHKGLAEQYF. The chain couples TRBV14 to TRBJ2-7; 9 positions agree with TRBD2. The germline V gene encodes CDR1 SGHDN and CDR2 FVKESK. The CDR3 runs to 13 residues. The ends lost 3 bases at V and 7 bases at J; junction bases unmatched: 4.

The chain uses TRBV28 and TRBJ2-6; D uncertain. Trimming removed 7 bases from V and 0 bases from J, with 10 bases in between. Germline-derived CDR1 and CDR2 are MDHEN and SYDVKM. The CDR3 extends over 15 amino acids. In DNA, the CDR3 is TGTGCCAGCAACCGCAAGAGCTCTGGGGCCAACGTCCTGACTTTC. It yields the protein CASNRKSSGANVLTF.

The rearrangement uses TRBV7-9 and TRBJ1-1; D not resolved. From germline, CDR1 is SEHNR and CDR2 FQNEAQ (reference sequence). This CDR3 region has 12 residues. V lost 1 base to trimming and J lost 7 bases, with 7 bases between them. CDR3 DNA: TGTGCCAGCAGCTTAGGAGCCGATGAAGCTTTCTTT. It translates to CASSLGADEAFF.

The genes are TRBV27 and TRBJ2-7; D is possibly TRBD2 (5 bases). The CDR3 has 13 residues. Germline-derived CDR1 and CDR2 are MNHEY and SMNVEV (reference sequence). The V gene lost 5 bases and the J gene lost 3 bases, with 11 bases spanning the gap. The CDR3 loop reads CASSPREGYEQYF. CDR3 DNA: TGTGCCAGCAGTCCCCGAGAGGGCTACGAGCAGTACTTC.

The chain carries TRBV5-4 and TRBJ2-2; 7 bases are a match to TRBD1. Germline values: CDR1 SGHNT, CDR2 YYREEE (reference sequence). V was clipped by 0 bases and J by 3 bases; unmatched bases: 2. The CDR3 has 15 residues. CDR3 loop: CASSLAGTDTGELFF. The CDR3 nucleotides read TGTGCCAGCAGCTTGGCCGGGACAGACACCGGGGAGCTGTTTTTT.

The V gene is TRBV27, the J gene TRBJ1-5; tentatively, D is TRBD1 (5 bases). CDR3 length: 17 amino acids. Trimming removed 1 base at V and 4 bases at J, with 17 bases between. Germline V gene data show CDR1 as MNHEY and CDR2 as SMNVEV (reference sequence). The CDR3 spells CASSLYYRDGGNQPQHF. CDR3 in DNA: TGTGCCAGCAGTTTATATTACCGGGACGGGGGGAATCAGCCCCAGCATTTT.

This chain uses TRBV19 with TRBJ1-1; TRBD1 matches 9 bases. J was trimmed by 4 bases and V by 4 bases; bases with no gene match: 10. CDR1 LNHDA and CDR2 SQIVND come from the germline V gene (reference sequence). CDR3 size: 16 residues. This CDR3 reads CASSTARQGGSTEAFF. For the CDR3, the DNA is TGTGCCAGTAGTACGGCCCGACAGGGGGGAAGCACTGAAGCTTTCTTT.

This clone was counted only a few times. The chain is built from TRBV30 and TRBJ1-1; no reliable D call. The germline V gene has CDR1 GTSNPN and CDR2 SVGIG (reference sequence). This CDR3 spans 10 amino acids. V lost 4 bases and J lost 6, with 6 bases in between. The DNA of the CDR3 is TGTGCCTGGACACGAGCTGAAGCTTTCTTT. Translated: CAWTRAEAFF. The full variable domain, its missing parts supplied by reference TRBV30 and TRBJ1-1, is SQTIHQWPATLVQPVGSPLSLECTVEGTSNPNLYWYRQAAGRGLQLLFYSVGIGQISSEVPQNLSASRPQDRQFILSSKKLLLSDSGFYLCAWTRAEAFFGQGTRLTVV.

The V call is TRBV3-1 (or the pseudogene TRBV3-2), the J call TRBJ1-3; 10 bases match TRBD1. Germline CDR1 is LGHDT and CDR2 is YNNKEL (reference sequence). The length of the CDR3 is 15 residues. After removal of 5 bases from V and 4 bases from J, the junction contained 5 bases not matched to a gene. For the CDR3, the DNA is TGTGCCAGCAGCTGGGGGACAGGGGAAGGAAACACCATATATTTT. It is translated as CASSWGTGEGNTIYF.

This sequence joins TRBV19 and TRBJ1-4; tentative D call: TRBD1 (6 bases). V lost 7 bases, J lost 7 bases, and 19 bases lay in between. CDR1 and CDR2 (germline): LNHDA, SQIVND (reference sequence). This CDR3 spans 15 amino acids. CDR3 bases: TGTGCCAGTACCCTCATCTGGGGGACAACTGAAAAACTGTTTTTT. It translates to CASTLIWGTTEKLFF.

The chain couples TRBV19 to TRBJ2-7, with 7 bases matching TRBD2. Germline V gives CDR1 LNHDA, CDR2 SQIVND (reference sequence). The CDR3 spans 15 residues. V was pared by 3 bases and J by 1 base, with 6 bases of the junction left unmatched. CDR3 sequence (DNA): TGTGCCAGTAGTATTGGGCTAGCGGAATCCTACGAGCAGTACTTC. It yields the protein CASSIGLAESYEQYF. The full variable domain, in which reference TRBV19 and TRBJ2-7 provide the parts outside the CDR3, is DGGITQSPKYLFRKEGQNVTLSCEQNLNHDAMYWYRQDPGQGLRLIYYSQIVNDFQKGDIAEGYSVSREKKESFPLTVTSAQKNPTAFYLCASSIGLAESYEQYFGPGTRLTVT.

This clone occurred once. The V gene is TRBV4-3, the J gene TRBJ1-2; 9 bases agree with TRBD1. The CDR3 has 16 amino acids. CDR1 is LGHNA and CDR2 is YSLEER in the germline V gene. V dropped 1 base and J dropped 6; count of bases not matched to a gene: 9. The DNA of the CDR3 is TGCGCCAGCAGCCAAGTCTCAAGCACAGGGGGCAATGGCTACACCTTC. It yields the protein CASSQVSSTGGNGYTF.

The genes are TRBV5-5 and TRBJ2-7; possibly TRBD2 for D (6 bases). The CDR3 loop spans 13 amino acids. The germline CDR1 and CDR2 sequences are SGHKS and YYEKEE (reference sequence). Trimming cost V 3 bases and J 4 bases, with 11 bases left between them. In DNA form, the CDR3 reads TGTGCCAGCAGCTGGGAGGTAGGGTACGAGCAGTACTTC. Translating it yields CASSWEVGYEQYF.

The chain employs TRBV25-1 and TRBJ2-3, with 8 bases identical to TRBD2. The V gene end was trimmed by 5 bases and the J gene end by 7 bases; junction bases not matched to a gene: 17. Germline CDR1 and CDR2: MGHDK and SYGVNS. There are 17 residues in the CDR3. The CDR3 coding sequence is TGTGCCAGCAGTAGAAGGGGAAGCGGGAGTAGTTTAAATACGCAGTATTTT. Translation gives CASSRRGSGSSLNTQYF.

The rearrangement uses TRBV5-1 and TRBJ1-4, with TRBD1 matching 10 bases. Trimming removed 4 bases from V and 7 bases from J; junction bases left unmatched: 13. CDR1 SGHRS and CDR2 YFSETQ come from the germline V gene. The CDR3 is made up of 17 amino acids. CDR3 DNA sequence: TGCGCCAGCAGCCCGACAGGGGGCCCAGTCAGGGGTGAAAAACTGTTTTTT. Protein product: CASSPTGGPVRGEKLFF.

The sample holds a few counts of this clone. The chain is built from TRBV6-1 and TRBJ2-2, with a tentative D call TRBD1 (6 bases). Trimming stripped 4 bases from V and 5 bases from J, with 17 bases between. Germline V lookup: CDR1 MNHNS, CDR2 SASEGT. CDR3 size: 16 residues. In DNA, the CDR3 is TGTGCCAGCAGTGCGATGGCTGGGGGCAGGACCGGGGAGCTGTTTTTT. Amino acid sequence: CASSAMAGGRTGELFF.

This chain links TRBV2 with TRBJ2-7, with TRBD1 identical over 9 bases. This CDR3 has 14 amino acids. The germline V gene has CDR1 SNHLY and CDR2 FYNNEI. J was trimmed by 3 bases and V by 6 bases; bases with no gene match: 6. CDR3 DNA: TGTGCCAGCAGAGCACAGGGGGCGAGCTACGAGCAGTACTTC. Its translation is CASRAQGASYEQYF.

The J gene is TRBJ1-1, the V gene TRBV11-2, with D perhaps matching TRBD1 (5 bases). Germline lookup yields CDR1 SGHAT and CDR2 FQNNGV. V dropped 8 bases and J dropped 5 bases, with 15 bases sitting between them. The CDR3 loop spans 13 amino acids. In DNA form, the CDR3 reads TGTGCCAGCGAACCGCGGGGCGCGACTGAAGCTTTCTTT. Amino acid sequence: CASEPRGATEAFF.

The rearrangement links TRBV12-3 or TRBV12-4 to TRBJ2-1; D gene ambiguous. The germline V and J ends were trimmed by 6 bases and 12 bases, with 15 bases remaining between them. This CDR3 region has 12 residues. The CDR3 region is CASRRPPSGQFF. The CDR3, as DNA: TGTGCCAGCAGGCGCCCCCCTAGTGGGCAGTTCTTC.

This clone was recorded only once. The CDR3 DNA is TGTGCCAGCACCCCTGGGTTACTAGCGGTCACAGATACGCAGTATTTT. Amino acids: CASTPGLLAVTDTQYF. The V and J genes are TRBV9 and TRBJ2-3; TRBD2 agrees at 8 bases. This CDR3 region has 16 residues. Per the germline V gene, CDR1 is SGDLS and CDR2 is YYNGEE. V lost 6 bases to trimming and J lost 2 bases; unmatched junction nucleotides: 11. Variable domain in full (rest from reference TRBV9 and TRBJ2-3): DSGVTQTPKHLITATGQRVTLRCSPRSGDLSVYWYQQSLDQGLQFLIQYYNGEERAKGNILERFSAQQFPDLHSELNLSSLELGDSALYFCASTPGLLAVTDTQYFGPGTRLTVL.

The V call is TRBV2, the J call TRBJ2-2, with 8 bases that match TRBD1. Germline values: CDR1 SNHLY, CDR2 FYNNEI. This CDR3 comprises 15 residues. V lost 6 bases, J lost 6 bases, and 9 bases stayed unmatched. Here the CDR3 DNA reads TGTGCCAGCAGGCCCCAGACAGGGGCTGCCGGGGAGCTGTTTTTT. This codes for CASRPQTGAAGELFF.

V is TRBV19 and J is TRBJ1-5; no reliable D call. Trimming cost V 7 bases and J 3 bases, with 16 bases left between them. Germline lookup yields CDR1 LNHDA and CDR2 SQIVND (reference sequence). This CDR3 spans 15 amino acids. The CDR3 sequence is CASIGRERLNQPQHF. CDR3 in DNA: TGTGCCAGTATTGGTCGCGAACGCCTCAATCAGCCCCAGCATTTT.

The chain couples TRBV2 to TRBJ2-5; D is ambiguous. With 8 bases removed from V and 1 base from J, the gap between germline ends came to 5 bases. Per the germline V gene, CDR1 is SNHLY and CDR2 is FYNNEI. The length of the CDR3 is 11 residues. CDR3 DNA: TGTGCCAGCGGCCCCCAAGAGACCCAGTACTTC. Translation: CASGPQETQYF.